A selection of T cell receptor beta chains follows, all from one sample in a study of cytomegalovirus exposure and HLA in healthy donors. Assay: immunoSEQ multiplex PCR; the TCRdb copy retains only in-frame clones and omits some. Of around 100,000 clones listed, 60% to 80% are singletons. Material: PBMCs. The receptors were sampled from a man between 60 and 75 years old in good health and CMV-seropositive. Each CDR3 is given with its conserved first and last residue. D genes are given only for firm matches. Some rows mark clone size as missing; the rest say once, few, many or name a class of expanded clone.

clone size	CDR3 length	V gene	D gene	J gene	CDR3 protein	CDR3 DNA
NA	16	TRBV7-2	TRBD2	TRBJ2-5	CASSLEMASGGQTQYF	TGTGCCAGCAGCTTAGAGATGGCTAGCGGGGGACAGACCCAGTACTTC
NA	18	TRBV7-2	TRBD2	TRBJ2-2	CASRPRVAGARTGGELFF	TGTGCCAGCAGGCCCCGGGTAGCGGGGGCTAGAACAGGCGGGGAGCTGTTTTTT
NA	12	TRBV19	TRBD1	TRBJ1-2	CASRDRGRGYTF	TGTGCCAGCAGGGACAGGGGGAGAGGCTACACCTTC
NA	14	TRBV7-9	NA	TRBJ2-1	CASSSPGSYNEQFF	TGTGCCAGCAGCTCACCGGGTTCCTACAATGAGCAGTTCTTC
NA	16	TRBV5-1	TRBD1	TRBJ1-2	CASSFPGQGGVSGYTF	TGCGCCAGCAGCTTCCCGGGACAGGGAGGAGTTAGTGGCTACACCTTC
NA	15	TRBV9	TRBD2	TRBJ2-1	CASSKTSGGELEQFF	TGTGCCAGCAGCAAGACTAGCGGGGGGGAACTTGAGCAGTTCTTC
NA	18	TRBV6-1	TRBD2	TRBJ2-3	CASSEALLAGGSTDTQYF	TGTGCCAGCAGTGAAGCGCTTCTAGCGGGGGGTAGCACAGATACGCAGTATTTT
NA	13	TRBV19	NA	TRBJ2-1	CASSIGSNNEQFF	TGTGCCAGTAGTATAGGGTCTAACAATGAGCAGTTCTTC
few	13	TRBV7-9	NA	TRBJ2-3	CASSLRNTDTQYF	TGTGCCAGCAGCTTGCGGAACACAGATACGCAGTATTTT
NA	14	TRBV5-1	TRBD1	TRBJ1-3	CASSSGQGGPTIYF	TGCGCCAGCAGCTCCGGACAGGGTGGGCCCACCATATATTTT
few	14	TRBV19	NA	TRBJ1-1	CASSMGQGSAEAFF	TGTGCCAGTAGTATGGGGCAGGGGTCCGCTGAAGCTTTCTTT
NA	13	TRBV11-2	NA	TRBJ2-7	CASRGGGRNEQYF	TGTGCCAGCAGGGGAGGGGGGAGAAACGAGCAGTACTTC
NA	18	TRBV6-1	NA	TRBJ2-7	CASSDLLLGRESSYEQYF	TGTGCCAGCAGTGACTTATTGCTAGGACGGGAGAGCTCCTACGAGCAGTACTTC
NA	13	TRBV6-1	TRBD1	TRBJ2-7	CASSDRGLYEQYF	TGTGCCAGCTCTGACAGGGGGCTATACGAGCAGTACTTC
NA	13	TRBV6-5	TRBD2	TRBJ2-1	CASRPPGGNEQFF	TGTGCCAGCAGGCCCCCGGGGGGTAATGAGCAGTTCTTC
NA	15	TRBV4-1	NA	TRBJ2-5	CASSQDSAARETQYF	TGCGCCAGCAGCCAAGACTCTGCCGCGAGGGAGACCCAGTACTTC
NA	11	TRBV11-2	NA	TRBJ2-3	CATEGTRTQYF	TGTGCCACCGAGGGAACTAGGACGCAGTATTTT
NA	16	TRBV6-5	TRBD1	TRBJ2-7	CASSYAQQGEDYEQYF	TGTGCCAGCAGTTACGCCCAACAGGGGGAGGACTACGAGCAGTACTTC
NA	15	TRBV6-1	NA	TRBJ2-2	CASSESKGVIGELFF	TGTGCCAGCAGTGAATCGAAGGGGGTTATCGGGGAGCTGTTTTTT
NA	15	TRBV6-5	NA	TRBJ2-3	CASSPGLRGPDTQYF	TGTGCCAGCAGTCCCGGCCTTAGGGGTCCAGATACGCAGTATTTT
NA	15	TRBV7-2	TRBD1	TRBJ1-2	CASRQPGQSYVGYTF	TGTGCCAGCAGACAGCCGGGACAGTCCTACGTTGGCTACACCTTC
NA	15	TRBV6-5	NA	TRBJ1-2	CASSQLRGTHYGYTF	TGTGCCAGCAGCCAGCTACGCGGGACTCACTATGGCTACACCTTC
NA	14	TRBV19	NA	TRBJ2-1	CASSDYLSYNEQFF	TGTGCCAGTAGTGACTACCTCTCCTACAATGAGCAGTTCTTC
NA	14	TRBV6-1	TRBD1	TRBJ1-5	CASSQGDSYQPQHF	TGTGCCAGCAGCCAAGGGGACAGCTATCAGCCCCAGCATTTT
NA	14	TRBV4-1	TRBD1	TRBJ1-1	CASSQTDRGTEAFF	TGCGCCAGCAGCCAAACTGACAGGGGCACTGAAGCTTTCTTT
NA	23	TRBV2	TRBD1	TRBJ1-5	CASSEARVDREGLLSYSNQPQHF	TGTGCCAGCAGTGAAGCACGGGTGGACAGGGAGGGCCTTTTGAGTTATAGCAATCAGCCCCAGCATTTT
NA	14	TRBV27	NA	TRBJ1-6	CASRGIAGYSPLHF	TGTGCCAGCAGAGGCATAGCAGGGTATTCACCCCTCCACTTT
NA	15	TRBV6-5	NA	TRBJ1-2	CASSYSIGGGYGYTF	TGTGCCAGCAGTTACTCGATAGGAGGCGGCTATGGCTACACCTTC
NA	14	TRBV5-6	TRBD1	TRBJ2-1	CASSPGQGYNEQFF	TGTGCCAGCAGCCCCGGACAGGGCTACAATGAGCAGTTCTTC
NA	16	TRBV5-1	NA	TRBJ2-2	CASSYGGHSNTGELFF	TGCGCCAGCTCGTATGGGGGACACTCGAACACCGGGGAGCTGTTTTTT
NA	18	TRBV4-2	TRBD2	TRBJ2-5	CASSQDPLAGAPWETQYF	TGTGCCAGCAGCCAAGATCCATTAGCGGGGGCCCCCTGGGAGACCCAGTACTTC
NA	13	TRBV7-3	TRBD2	TRBJ2-1	CASSSGGYNEQFF	TGTGCCAGCAGCTCGGGAGGGTACAATGAGCAGTTCTTC
NA	17	TRBV18	TRBD2	TRBJ2-7	CASSPPSRSGGSYEQYF	TGTGCCAGCTCACCACCGTCTCGAAGCGGGGGGTCCTACGAGCAGTACTTC
NA	14	TRBV5-8	NA	TRBJ2-3	CASSLSRGKDTQYF	TGTGCCAGCAGCCTCTCGAGGGGGAAAGATACGCAGTATTTT
NA	16	TRBV18	NA	TRBJ1-5	CASSLGTVDRNQPQHF	TGTGCCAGCTCGCTCGGGACTGTCGATCGCAATCAGCCCCAGCATTTT
NA	13	TRBV19	NA	TRBJ1-1	CASSIRGDTEAFF	TGTGCCAGTAGTATCCGGGGGGACACTGAAGCTTTCTTT
NA	15	TRBV2	TRBD1	TRBJ1-4	CASSAWGQGNEKLFF	TGTGCCAGCAGTGCCTGGGGACAGGGTAATGAAAAACTGTTTTTT
NA	18	TRBV21-1	NA	TRBJ2-7	CASSKSGQAAYSTYEQYF	TGTGCCAGCAGCAAATCTGGACAGGCGGCCTATAGTACCTACGAGCAGTACTTC
once	15	TRBV5-1	TRBD2	TRBJ2-1	CASSFPSGGGGEQFF	TGCGCCAGCAGCTTTCCTAGCGGGGGTGGAGGTGAGCAGTTCTTC
once	16	TRBV27	NA	TRBJ2-2	CASSLSRGTRAGELFF	TGTGCCAGCAGTTTATCAAGGGGGACGAGGGCCGGGGAGCTGTTTTTT